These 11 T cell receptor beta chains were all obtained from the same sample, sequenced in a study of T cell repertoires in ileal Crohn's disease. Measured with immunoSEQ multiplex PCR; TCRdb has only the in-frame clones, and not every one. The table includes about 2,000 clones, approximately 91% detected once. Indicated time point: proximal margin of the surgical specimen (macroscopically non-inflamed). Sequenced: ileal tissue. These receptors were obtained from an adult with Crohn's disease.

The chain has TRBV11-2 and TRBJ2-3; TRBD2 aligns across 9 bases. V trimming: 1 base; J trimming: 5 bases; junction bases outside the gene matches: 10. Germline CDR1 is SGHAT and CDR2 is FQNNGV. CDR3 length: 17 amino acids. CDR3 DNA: TGTGCCAGCAGCTTAGGTTGGGCTAGCGGGATGGTAGATACGCAGTATTTT. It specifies CASSLGWASGMVDTQYF. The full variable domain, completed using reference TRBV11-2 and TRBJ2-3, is EAGVAQSPRYKIIEKRQSVAFWCNPISGHATLYWYQQILGQGPKLLIQFQNNGVVDDSQLPKDRFSAERLKGVDSTLKIQPAKLEDSAVYLCASSLGWASGMVDTQYFGPGTRLTVL.

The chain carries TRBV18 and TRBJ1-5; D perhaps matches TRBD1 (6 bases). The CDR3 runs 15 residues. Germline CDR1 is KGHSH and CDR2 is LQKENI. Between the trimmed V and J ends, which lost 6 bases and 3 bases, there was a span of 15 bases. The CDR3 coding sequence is TGTGCCAGCTCGAAGAGGGGGGTACCCAATCAGCCCCAGCATTTT. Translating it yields CASSKRGVPNQPQHF.

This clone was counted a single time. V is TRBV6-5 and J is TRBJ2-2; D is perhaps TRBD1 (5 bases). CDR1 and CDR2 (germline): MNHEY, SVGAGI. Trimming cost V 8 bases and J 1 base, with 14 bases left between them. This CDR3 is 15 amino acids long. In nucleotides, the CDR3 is TGTGCCAGCCTTCCCGCAGGGCTGAACACCGGGGAGCTGTTTTTT. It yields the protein CASLPAGLNTGELFF.

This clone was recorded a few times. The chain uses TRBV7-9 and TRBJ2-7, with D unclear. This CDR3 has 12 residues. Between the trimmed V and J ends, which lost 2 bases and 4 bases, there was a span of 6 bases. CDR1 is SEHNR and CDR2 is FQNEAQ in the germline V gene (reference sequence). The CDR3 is CASSLSNYEQYF. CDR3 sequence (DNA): TGTGCCAGCAGCTTATCGAATTACGAGCAGTACTTC. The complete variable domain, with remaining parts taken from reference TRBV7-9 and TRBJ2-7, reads DTGVSQNPRHKITKRGQNVTFRCDPISEHNRLYWYRQTLGQGPEFLTYFQNEAQLEKSRLLSDRFSAERPKGSFSTLEIQRTEQGDSAMYLCASSLSNYEQYFGPGTRLTVT.

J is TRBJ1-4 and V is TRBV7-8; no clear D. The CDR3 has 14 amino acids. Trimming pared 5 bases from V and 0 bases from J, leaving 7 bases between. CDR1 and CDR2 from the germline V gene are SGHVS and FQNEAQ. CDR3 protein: CASSPLSTNEKLFF. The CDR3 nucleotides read TGTGCCAGCAGCCCGCTATCAACTAATGAAAAACTGTTTTTT.

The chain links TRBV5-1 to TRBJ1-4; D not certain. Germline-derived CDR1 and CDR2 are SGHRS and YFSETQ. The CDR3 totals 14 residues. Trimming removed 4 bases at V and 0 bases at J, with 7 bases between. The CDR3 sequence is CASSPFSTNEKLFF. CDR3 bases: TGCGCCAGCAGCCCCTTCTCAACTAATGAAAAACTGTTTTTT.

The CDR3 coding sequence is TGTGCCAGCAGTGAGTTGACCCATACGCAGTATTTT. Translating it yields CASSELTHTQYF. The chain has TRBV25-1 and TRBJ2-3; D gene uncertain. V dropped 3 bases and J dropped 7 bases, with 8 bases sitting between them. Germline V gene lookup returns CDR1 MGHDK and CDR2 SYGVNS. The CDR3 totals 12 residues.

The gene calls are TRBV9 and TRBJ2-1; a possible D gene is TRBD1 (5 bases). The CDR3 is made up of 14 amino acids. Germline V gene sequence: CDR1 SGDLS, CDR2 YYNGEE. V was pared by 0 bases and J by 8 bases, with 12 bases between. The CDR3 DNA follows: TGTGCCAGCAGCGTAGTTTCCAGGGATGATGAGCAGTTCTTC. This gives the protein CASSVVSRDDEQFF.

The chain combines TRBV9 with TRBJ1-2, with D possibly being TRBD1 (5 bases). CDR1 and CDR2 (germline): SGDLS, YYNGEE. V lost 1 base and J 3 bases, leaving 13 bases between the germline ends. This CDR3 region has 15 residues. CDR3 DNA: TGTGCCAGCAGCGTATTAGAGGGGTTGTACTATGGCTACACCTTC. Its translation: CASSVLEGLYYGYTF.

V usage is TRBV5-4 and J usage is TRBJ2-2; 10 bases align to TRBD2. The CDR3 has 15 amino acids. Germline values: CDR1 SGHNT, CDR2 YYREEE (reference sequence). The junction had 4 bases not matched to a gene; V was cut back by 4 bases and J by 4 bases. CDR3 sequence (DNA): TGTGCCAGCAGCCCATGGACTAGCGGCACCGGGGAGCTGTTTTTT. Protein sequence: CASSPWTSGTGELFF.

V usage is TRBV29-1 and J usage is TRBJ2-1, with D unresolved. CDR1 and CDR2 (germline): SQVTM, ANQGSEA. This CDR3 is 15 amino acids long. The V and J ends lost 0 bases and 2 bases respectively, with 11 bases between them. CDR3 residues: CSVEDMRLPYNEQFF. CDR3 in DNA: TGCAGCGTTGAAGATATGCGTCTCCCCTACAATGAGCAGTTCTTC.